Shown below are 22 T cell receptor beta chains from a single sample sequenced in a study of beta chain features in type 1 diabetes. Points from the study as a whole: Among all four CD4+ subsets, Type 1 diabetes patients had TCRB CDR3s that were moderately but significantly shorter.

The authors reverse transcribed all of the isolated RNA, so sequencing captured expressed TCRB transcripts. Clones were sequenced by immunoSEQ multiplex PCR, and TCRdb holds only the in-frame ones, with some missing. Here the sample spans 250,000 or so clones, roughly 20% being singletons. For these receptors, no antigen is known. The sequenced sample consisted of naive CD4+ T cells from blood. These receptors were collected from a woman in her forties with type 1 diabetes.

This clone appeared a few times. This rearrangement joins TRBV25-1 to TRBJ1-5; 7 bases are a match to TRBD1. The J segment lost 8 bases and the V segment lost 2 bases, leaving 9 bases of the junction unmatched. Looked up from germline, CDR1 is MGHDK and CDR2 is SYGVNS. The CDR3 has 15 amino acids. Written as DNA, the CDR3 is TGTGCCAGCAGTGAAGGGAGCAAGGGGGCAAAGCCCCAGCATTTT. Translation: CASSEGSKGAKPQHF. Full variable domain (outside the CDR3, taken from reference TRBV25-1 and TRBJ1-5): EADIYQTPRYLVIGTGKKITLECSQTMGHDKMYWYQQDPGMELHLIHYSYGVNSTEKGDLSSESTVSRIRTEHFPLTLESARPSHTSQYLCASSEGSKGAKPQHFGDGTRLSIL.

The gene calls are TRBV30 and TRBJ1-2; TRBD1 aligns across 11 bases. Germline loops: CDR1 GTSNPN, CDR2 SVGIG (reference sequence). Losses at the gene ends were 4 bases for V and 7 bases for J; bases not matched to a gene: 5. This CDR3 region has 13 residues. CDR3 loop: CAWTGTGGSGYTF. CDR3 sequence (DNA): TGTGCCTGGACGGGGACAGGGGGAAGTGGCTACACCTTC.

This clone has just a few counts. The rearrangement uses TRBV5-1 and TRBJ2-5; no reliable D call. The CDR3 covers 15 residues. Germline loops: CDR1 SGHRS, CDR2 YFSETQ. Trimming pared 1 base from V and 2 bases from J, leaving 12 bases between. The CDR3 DNA is TGCGCCAGCAGCTTGACAATCACTACGCAAGAGACCCAGTACTTC. It codes for CASSLTITTQETQYF.

The genes are TRBV11-2 and TRBJ2-7; no clear D gene. CDR1 is SGHAT and CDR2 is FQNNGV in the germline V gene. The CDR3 is made up of 13 amino acids. V was trimmed by 2 bases and J by 6 bases, leaving 11 bases between them. CDR3 residues: CASSLLRIGEQYF. As DNA, the CDR3 is TGTGCCAGCAGCTTACTGAGGATTGGCGAGCAGTACTTC.

The genes are TRBV5-1 and TRBJ1-2; D not resolved. V dropped 0 bases and J dropped 5 bases, with 11 bases sitting between them. The germline V gene encodes CDR1 SGHRS and CDR2 YFSETQ. This CDR3 region has 14 residues. The CDR3 sequence is CASSLDRTGYGYTF. CDR3 DNA: TGCGCCAGCAGCTTGGACCGGACTGGATATGGCTACACCTTC.

In its sample, this clone was seen a few times. The rearrangement links TRBV29-1 to TRBJ2-1; possibly TRBD2 for D (7 bases). Trimming stripped 7 bases from V and 7 bases from J, with 14 bases between. The CDR3 is 12 amino acids. Germline CDR1 and CDR2: SQVTM and ANQGSEA. CDR3 sequence: CSGGGPANEQFF. CDR3 sequence (DNA): TGCAGCGGGGGGGGCCCGGCTAATGAGCAGTTCTTC.

This clone was seen a few times. The chain links TRBV7-9 to TRBJ1-2; D gene ambiguous. This CDR3 comprises 13 residues. V lost 3 bases, J lost 5 bases, and 10 bases lay in between. CDR1 SEHNR and CDR2 FQNEAQ come from the germline V gene (reference sequence). The CDR3 is CASSFSEVYGYTF. As DNA, the CDR3 is TGTGCCAGCAGCTTTTCAGAAGTTTATGGCTACACCTTC.

Here the CDR3 DNA reads TGTGCCAGCAGCGAGGACAGGGCGAACTATGGCTACACCTTC. This translates into CASSEDRANYGYTF. The rearrangement links TRBV7-9 to TRBJ1-2, with 8 bases matching TRBD1. With V trimmed by 5 bases and J by 2 bases, 4 bases remained unmatched. Germline CDR1 is SEHNR and CDR2 is FQNEAQ (reference sequence). The CDR3 is 14 amino acids.

This clone has a handful of counts. This chain's CDR3 is CASSPLDYMNTEAFF. The CDR3 DNA follows: TGTGCCAGCAGCCCCCTCGATTACATGAACACTGAAGCTTTCTTT. The J gene is TRBJ1-1, the V gene TRBV9; unclear D gene. CDR1 and CDR2 from the germline V gene are SGDLS and YYNGEE. V lost 4 bases, J lost 0 bases, and 13 bases lay in between. The CDR3 spans 15 residues.

The V call is TRBV18, the J call TRBJ2-7; D possibly corresponds to TRBD1 (6 bases). CDR3 length: 14 amino acids. Trimming removed 3 bases at V and 7 bases at J, with 16 bases between. Germline V CDR1 and CDR2: KGHSH, LQKENI. The CDR3 region has the DNA TGTGCCAGCTCACCCCCCAGCTCAGGGGAAGAGCAGTACTTC. Translating gives CASSPPSSGEEQYF. Full variable domain (outside the CDR3, taken from reference TRBV18 and TRBJ2-7): NAGVMQNPRHLVRRRGQEARLRCSPMKGHSHVYWYRQLPEEGLKFMVYLQKENIIDESGMPKERFSAEFPKEGPSILRIQQVVRGDSAAYFCASSPPSSGEEQYFGPGTRLTVT.

In its sample, this clone was seen once. The chain combines TRBV11-1 with TRBJ1-1; 8 bases match TRBD1. Trimming at V came to 7 bases and at J to 3 bases, leaving 7 bases not matched to a gene. Germline V gives CDR1 SGHAT, CDR2 FQDESV (reference sequence). The CDR3 spans 14 residues. CDR3 protein: CASTILQGDTEAFF. The CDR3 nucleotides are TGTGCCAGCACAATATTACAGGGGGACACTGAAGCTTTCTTT.

This clone was observed a few times. The V call is TRBV4-3, the J call TRBJ2-1, with TRBD2 matching over 9 bases. The V and J ends lost 6 bases and 4 bases, in that order; junction bases with no gene match: 13. The CDR3 is 17 amino acids. Germline V CDR1 and CDR2: LGHNA, YSLEER. The DNA for the CDR3 is TGCGCCAGCAGTCCGTTAGCGGGAGTGGGGGCTTACAATGAGCAGTTCTTC. Its translation: CASSPLAGVGAYNEQFF.

The CDR3 region has the DNA TGCGCCAGCAGCCCCGGGACAGAAGGAGCTGGGGAGCTGTTTTTT. Amino acid sequence: CASSPGTEGAGELFF. The rearrangement joins TRBV5-1 to TRBJ2-2; 7 bases align to TRBD1. This CDR3 is 15 amino acids long. Germline V gene data show CDR1 as SGHRS and CDR2 as YFSETQ. Unmatched junction bases numbered 11, after V lost 4 bases and J lost 8 bases.

The V and J genes are TRBV7-2 and TRBJ2-5; D is perhaps TRBD1 (5 bases). Per the germline V gene, CDR1 is SGHTA and CDR2 is FQGNSA. The CDR3 length is 14 residues. Trimming removed 1 base from V and 5 bases from J, with 11 bases in between. CDR3 sequence: CASSLGVSGETQYF. The CDR3 DNA follows: TGTGCCAGCAGCTTAGGGGTCTCAGGGGAGACCCAGTACTTC.

The chain has TRBV4-1 and TRBJ2-3, with TRBD2 matching over 12 bases. The trim removed 0 bases at V and 8 bases at J, leaving 6 bases unmatched. There are 16 residues in the CDR3. Germline CDR1 and CDR2: MGHRA and YSYEKL. Written as DNA, the CDR3 is TGCGCCAGCAGCCAAGAGACTAGCGGGAGTATGTCTACGCAGTATTTT. Translating gives CASSQETSGSMSTQYF.

The chain recombines TRBV19 with TRBJ2-7; D unclear. From germline, CDR1 is LNHDA and CDR2 SQIVND (reference sequence). V dropped 4 bases and J dropped 5 bases, with 21 bases sitting between them. This CDR3 comprises 16 residues. CDR3 coding DNA: TGTGCCAGTAGTAGCGATGTGGCTGGAAGGAGCCACGAGCAGTACTTC. This codes for CASSSDVAGRSHEQYF.

This clone came up a few times. The V and J genes are TRBV7-4 and TRBJ2-3; D is possibly TRBD1 (5 bases). The CDR3 spans 13 residues. V lost 9 bases and J 4 bases, leaving 14 bases between the germline ends. CDR1 and CDR2 (germline): SGHVT, SQSDAQ. In nucleotides, the CDR3 is TGTGCCAGAGCTCCAGGGTCTGCAGATACGCAGTATTTT. This sequence encodes CARAPGSADTQYF.

This clone occurred a few times. The chain uses TRBV6-6 and TRBJ2-7; 9 nucleotides align to TRBD1. This CDR3 comprises 13 residues. The V and J ends lost 5 bases and 6 bases, in that order; junction bases with no gene match: 5. CDR1 and CDR2 (germline): MNHNY, SVGAGI (reference sequence). CDR3 loop: CASSTADRGEQYF. The CDR3 DNA reads TGTGCCAGCAGTACGGCGGACAGGGGCGAGCAGTACTTC.

In this sample, this clone turned up a few times. This sequence joins TRBV28 and TRBJ1-2; D unclear. The V end was cut by 6 bases, the J end by 4 bases, with 9 bases between. The CDR3 extends over 12 amino acids. Germline V gene lookup returns CDR1 MDHEN and CDR2 SYDVKM. The DNA for the CDR3 is TGTGCCAGCAGACAACAGTCCTATGGCTACACCTTC. This encodes CASRQQSYGYTF.

The chain uses TRBV9 and TRBJ2-7; TRBD1 agrees at 7 bases. V shed 4 bases, J shed 2 bases, and the junction held 6 bases outside the gene matches. This CDR3 has 14 amino acids. The germline gives CDR1 SGDLS, CDR2 YYNGEE. The DNA for the CDR3 is TGTGCCAGCAGCCCACAGGGGCCACCCTACGAGCAGTACTTC. This sequence encodes CASSPQGPPYEQYF.

V usage is TRBV5-6 and J usage is TRBJ1-5; D is ambiguous. V dropped 1 base and J dropped 3 bases, with 8 bases sitting between them. Germline CDR1 and CDR2: SGHDT and YYEEEE. The CDR3 extends over 14 amino acids. This chain's CDR3 is CASSLRGNNQPQHF. CDR3 DNA sequence: TGTGCCAGCAGCTTGCGGGGAAACAATCAGCCCCAGCATTTT. The full variable domain, with the rest looked up from reference TRBV5-6 and TRBJ1-5, is DAGVTQSPTHLIKTRGQQVTLRCSPKSGHDTVSWYQQALGQGPQFIFQYYEEEERQRGNFPDRFSGHQFPNYSSELNVNALLLGDSALYLCASSLRGNNQPQHFGDGTRLSIL.

This clone has a handful of counts. V is TRBV13 and J is TRBJ2-7; 7 nucleotides agree with TRBD2. J lost 5 bases, V lost 5 bases, and 9 bases had no gene match. CDR1 and CDR2 from the germline V gene are PRHDT and FYEKMQ (reference sequence). The CDR3 loop spans 14 amino acids. The chain's CDR3 is CASSDRGGVHEQYF. The CDR3 nucleotides are TGTGCCAGCAGCGACCGCGGGGGAGTCCACGAGCAGTACTTC.